The 26 T cell receptor beta chains in this list originate from one sample, sequenced in a study of shared clonotypes between healthy human individuals. Libraries were prepared by immunoSEQ multiplex PCR; TCRdb keeps only in-frame clonotypes and omits some of them. The repertoire holds approximately 2.1 million clones, with 93% as singletons. Sequencing was carried out using naive CD4+ T cells from PBMCs. Subset specified: CD45RA+ positively selected. These receptors came from a man younger than 35 in good health. Some clones in this sample may be carry-over from other donors' samples.

Concerning this clone: An end of the junction differs from the germline gene, which may be a read error. This chain joins TRBV15 and TRBJ1-2; D gene ambiguous. The CDR3 has 13 residues. CDR1 is LNHNV and CDR2 is YYDKDF in the germline V gene (reference sequence). CDR3 DNA sequence: TGTGCCACCAGCGCGTACGCGGCGATAGGGCACACATTC. This codes for CATSAYAAIGHTF.

This chain joins TRBV28 and TRBJ1-2; 8 bases align to TRBD1. This CDR3 comprises 14 residues. The J segment lost 8 bases and the V segment lost 5 bases, leaving 10 bases of the junction unmatched. Germline assignment: CDR1 MDHEN and CDR2 SYDVKM. CDR3 sequence (DNA): TGTGCCAGCAGTGAACGGACAGGGTTAGGCGGCTACACCTTC. This encodes CASSERTGLGGYTF.

The chain uses TRBV18 and TRBJ1-5; TRBD1 is a possible D gene (5 bases). Germline assignment: CDR1 KGHSH and CDR2 LQKENI. The CDR3 has 16 amino acids. The germline V and J ends were trimmed by 3 bases and 1 base, with 13 bases remaining between them. CDR3 protein: CASSPPGLFSNQPQHF. As DNA, the CDR3 is TGTGCCAGCTCACCCCCAGGGCTATTCAGCAATCAGCCCCAGCATTTT.

The chain links TRBV18 to TRBJ1-6; D possibly corresponds to TRBD1 (6 bases). Germline V CDR1 and CDR2: KGHSH, LQKENI. CDR3 length: 15 residues. V lost 2 bases and J 13 bases, leaving 18 bases between the germline ends. The CDR3 loop is CASSPKQGIVQPLHF. Written as DNA, the CDR3 is TGTGCCAGCTCACCAAAACAGGGTATCGTACAGCCCCTCCACTTT.

The CDR3 reads CASGLDGYEQYF. The CDR3 DNA is TGTGCCAGCGGATTGGACGGGTACGAGCAGTACTTC. V and J are TRBV27 and TRBJ2-7, with no clear D. V was pared by 8 bases and J by 4 bases, with 12 bases between. Germline CDR1 is MNHEY and CDR2 is SMNVEV (reference sequence). This CDR3 has 12 residues.

The chain couples TRBV28 to TRBJ2-5; tentative D call: TRBD2 (5 bases). V lost 6 bases and J 7 bases, leaving 15 bases between the germline ends. CDR3 size: 13 residues. CDR1 is MDHEN and CDR2 is SYDVKM in the germline V gene. DNA for the CDR3: TGTGCCAGCAGGGGGTCAGAGAGCGGGACCCAGTACTTC. Its translation: CASRGSESGTQYF.

This rearrangement joins TRBV19 to TRBJ1-5; a weak D match, TRBD1 (6 bases). The germline gives CDR1 LNHDA, CDR2 SQIVND (reference sequence). The CDR3 has 15 residues. Trimming left V 1 base short and J 6 bases short, with 13 bases between. DNA of the CDR3: TGTGCCAGTAGTATAGGGGCAGGGGCTGGTCAGCCCCAGCATTTT. Its translation is CASSIGAGAGQPQHF.

The chain links TRBV4-2 to TRBJ2-3, with a weak D call TRBD2 (5 bases). Trimming took off 4 bases at V and 5 bases at J, with 13 bases between the two ends. Per germline, CDR1 LGHNA and CDR2 YNFKEQ. This CDR3 spans 14 amino acids. The CDR3 protein is CASSPQPSLDTQYF. Here the CDR3 DNA reads TGTGCCAGCAGCCCCCAGCCTAGCCTAGATACGCAGTATTTT.

The chain couples TRBV19 to TRBJ2-7; a weak D match, TRBD1 (6 bases). V lost 5 bases and J lost 0, with 14 bases in between. Germline CDR1 LNHDA, CDR2 SQIVND (reference sequence). The CDR3 spans 15 residues. The CDR3 nucleotides read TGTGCCAGTAGTCGTTGGACAGCTAGCTCCTACGAGCAGTACTTC. Residues: CASSRWTASSYEQYF.

The chain links TRBV7-9 to TRBJ2-1; TRBD1 aligns across 10 bases. The CDR3 contains 14 residues. The junction had 4 bases not matched to a gene; V was cut back by 0 bases and J by 11 bases. Germline CDR1 is SEHNR and CDR2 is FQNEAQ (reference sequence). This CDR3 is CASSLAGDRGKQFF. The CDR3 nucleotides read TGTGCCAGCAGCTTAGCTGGGGACAGGGGTAAGCAGTTCTTC.

This CDR3 is CASRPTGGPGTEAFF. CDR3 sequence (DNA): TGTGCCAGCAGGCCTACGGGGGGGCCGGGCACTGAAGCTTTCTTT. The chain links TRBV7-9 to TRBJ1-1; D is perhaps TRBD1 (6 bases). The CDR3 sequence is 15 residues long. Trimming removed 6 bases at V and 4 bases at J, with 18 bases between. The germline V gene encodes CDR1 SEHNR and CDR2 FQNEAQ (reference sequence).

The chain recombines TRBV5-1 with TRBJ1-1; no reliable D call. Germline loops: CDR1 SGHRS, CDR2 YFSETQ. With 1 base removed from V and 6 bases from J, the gap between germline ends came to 16 bases. CDR3 length: 15 amino acids. CDR3 nucleotide sequence: TGCGCCAGCAGCTTGAGCCGGGTCTCTAGCCCTGAAGCTTTCTTT. It yields the protein CASSLSRVSSPEAFF.

The chain links TRBV7-9 to TRBJ1-2; D unresolved. Germline V gene sequence: CDR1 SEHNR, CDR2 FQNEAQ (reference sequence). This CDR3 contains 14 residues. V was pared by 1 base and J by 4 bases, with 10 bases between. This CDR3 reads CASSLDGQVYGYTF. The CDR3 DNA is TGTGCCAGCAGCTTAGATGGCCAGGTCTATGGCTACACCTTC.

The chain has TRBV6-5 and TRBJ1-2; unclear D gene. Trimming removed 10 bases from V and 7 bases from J, with 22 bases in between. The germline gives CDR1 MNHEY, CDR2 SVGAGI. The CDR3 extends over 14 amino acids. CDR3 nucleotides: TGTGCCACCCGAGCCCGCCGGTGGGTCGGTGGCTACACCTTC. Translated, it gives CATRARRWVGGYTF.

The genes are TRBV11-3 and TRBJ2-3; 7 bases align to TRBD1. The CDR3 has 15 amino acids. Losses at the gene ends were 1 base for V and 4 bases for J; bases not matched to a gene: 5. Germline-derived CDR1 and CDR2 are SGHNT and YENEEA. The CDR3 region is CASSLGETGSDTQYF. In DNA form, the CDR3 reads TGTGCCAGCAGCTTAGGAGAGACAGGGTCAGATACGCAGTATTTT.

Remarks on this clone: The sample contains more than one DNA sequence encoding this CDR3. V usage is TRBV6-5 and J usage is TRBJ1-2, with 8 bases fitting TRBD1. CDR3 length: 13 amino acids. CDR1 is MNHEY, CDR2 SVGAGI, per germline. V was clipped by 5 bases and J by 4 bases; unmatched bases: 3. CDR3 nucleotides: TGTGCCAGCAGTCTGGGACAGGTCTATGGCTACACCTTC. This translates into CASSLGQVYGYTF.

The J gene is TRBJ1-1, the V gene TRBV19, with unresolved D. CDR3 length: 15 residues. V lost 2 bases to trimming and J lost 6 bases, with 16 bases between them. Germline CDR1 is LNHDA and CDR2 is SQIVND (reference sequence). The CDR3 nucleotides are TGTGCCAGTAGTATAAAGTGGGGTGGGATCGCTGAAGCTTTCTTT. Its translation: CASSIKWGGIAEAFF.

To note about this clone: Other DNA sequences of this sample code for an identical CDR3. The J gene is TRBJ1-1, the V gene TRBV6-5; 10 bases agree with TRBD1. Trimming removed 2 bases from V and 5 bases from J; junction bases left unmatched: 2. Germline CDR1 is MNHEY and CDR2 is SVGAGI. The length of the CDR3 is 14 residues. Here the CDR3 reads CASSYRTGGTEAFF. The CDR3 nucleotides read TGTGCCAGCAGTTACCGGACAGGGGGTACTGAAGCTTTCTTT.

The rearrangement joins TRBV6-6 to TRBJ2-7; D is perhaps TRBD1 or TRBD2 (5 bases each). V was cut by 4 bases and J by 6 bases, with 13 bases left in between. The germline gives CDR1 MNHNY, CDR2 SVGAGI (reference sequence). The CDR3 contains 13 residues. CDR3 in DNA: TGTGCCAGCAGTTTTATTGGGGGTGGCGAGCAGTACTTC. Protein sequence: CASSFIGGGEQYF.

The genes are TRBV18 and TRBJ2-7; 7 nucleotides line up with TRBD1. The CDR3 length is 19 residues. CDR1 is KGHSH and CDR2 is LQKENI in the germline V gene. V dropped 1 base and J dropped 0; count of bases not matched to a gene: 15. CDR3 region: CASSPLFGLGTASSYEQYF. CDR3 sequence (DNA): TGTGCCAGCTCACCACTATTTGGTCTCGGGACAGCCAGCTCCTACGAGCAGTACTTC.

V gene TRBV5-4 combines with J gene TRBJ1-2; D gene ambiguous. The CDR3 totals 13 residues. Germline V lookup: CDR1 SGHNT, CDR2 YYREEE (reference sequence). V lost 2 bases, J lost 4 bases, and 9 bases lay in between. The CDR3 nucleotides read TGTGCCAGCAGCTTTCCGGCAGCCTATGGCTACACCTTC. It yields the protein CASSFPAAYGYTF.

This clone was counted only a few times. The V call is TRBV28, the J call TRBJ1-1; D may be TRBD1 (5 bases). The CDR3 totals 14 residues. Germline CDR1 is MDHEN and CDR2 is SYDVKM. V was cut by 8 bases and J by 3 bases, with 16 bases left in between. The CDR3 DNA reads as TGTGCCAGCGTCGGTCGGGAAGGGGACACTGAAGCTTTCTTT. This sequence encodes CASVGREGDTEAFF. The full variable domain, with the rest looked up from reference TRBV28 and TRBJ1-1, is DVKVTQSSRYLVKRTGEKVFLECVQDMDHENMFWYRQDPGLGLRLIYFSYDVKMKEKGDIPEGYSVSREKKERFSLILESASTNQTSMYLCASVGREGDTEAFFGQGTRLTVV.

The V call is TRBV11-2, the J call TRBJ1-2; D is possibly TRBD1 (5 bases). The CDR3 spans 14 residues. Germline CDR1 and CDR2: SGHAT and FQNNGV. Between the trimmed V and J ends, which lost 7 bases and 7 bases, there was a span of 19 bases. The CDR3 DNA is TGTGCCAGCACCTCAGACAGAGCCGATCCTGGCTACACCTTC. It specifies CASTSDRADPGYTF.

The chain carries TRBV19 and TRBJ2-1; TRBD1 aligns across 7 bases. V was pared by 4 bases and J by 1 base, with 4 bases of the junction left unmatched. Germline CDR1 and CDR2: LNHDA and SQIVND (reference sequence). This CDR3 is 15 amino acids long. The CDR3 loop reads CASSRTGQSYNEQFF. The CDR3 DNA follows: TGTGCCAGTAGTAGGACGGGACAGTCCTACAATGAGCAGTTCTTC. Full variable domain (rest looked up from reference TRBV19 and TRBJ2-1): DGGITQSPKYLFRKEGQNVTLSCEQNLNHDAMYWYRQDPGQGLRLIYYSQIVNDFQKGDIAEGYSVSREKKESFPLTVTSAQKNPTAFYLCASSRTGQSYNEQFFGPGTRLTVL.

This chain links TRBV6-6 with TRBJ2-7; a weak D match, TRBD2 (7 bases). This CDR3 is 16 amino acids long. V was pared by 7 bases and J by 5 bases, with 24 bases between. The germline CDR1 and CDR2 sequences are MNHNY and SVGAGI (reference sequence). The CDR3 nucleotides read TGTGCCAGCACGTATGGGAGGGGGGTTTTAGGTGACGAGCAGTACTTC. Its translation is CASTYGRGVLGDEQYF.

On this clone: The sample holds other DNA sequences that translate to the same CDR3. V is TRBV5-1 and J is TRBJ2-1; D unresolved. This CDR3 is built from 13 residues. Germline CDR1 reads SGHRS; CDR2 reads YFSETQ. With 1 base removed from V and 4 bases from J, the gap between germline ends came to 6 bases. In nucleotides, the CDR3 is TGCGCCAGCAGCTTGCGCGGTTACAATGAGCAGTTCTTC. Translating gives CASSLRGYNEQFF.